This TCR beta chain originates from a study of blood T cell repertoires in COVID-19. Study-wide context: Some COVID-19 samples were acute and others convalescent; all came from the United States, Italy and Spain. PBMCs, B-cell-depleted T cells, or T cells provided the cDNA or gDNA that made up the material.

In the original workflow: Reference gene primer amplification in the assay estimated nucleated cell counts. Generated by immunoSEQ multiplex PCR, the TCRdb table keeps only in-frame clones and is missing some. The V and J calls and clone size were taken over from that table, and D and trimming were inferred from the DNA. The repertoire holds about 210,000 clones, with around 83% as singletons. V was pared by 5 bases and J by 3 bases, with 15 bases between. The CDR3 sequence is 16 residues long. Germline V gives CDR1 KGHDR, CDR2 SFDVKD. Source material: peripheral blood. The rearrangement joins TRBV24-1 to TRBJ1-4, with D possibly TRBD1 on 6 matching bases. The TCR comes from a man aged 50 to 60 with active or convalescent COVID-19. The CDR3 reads CATSVSQGLANEKLFF. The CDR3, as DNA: TGTGCCACCAGTGTTTCACAGGGCCTGGCTAATGAAAAACTGTTTTTT.